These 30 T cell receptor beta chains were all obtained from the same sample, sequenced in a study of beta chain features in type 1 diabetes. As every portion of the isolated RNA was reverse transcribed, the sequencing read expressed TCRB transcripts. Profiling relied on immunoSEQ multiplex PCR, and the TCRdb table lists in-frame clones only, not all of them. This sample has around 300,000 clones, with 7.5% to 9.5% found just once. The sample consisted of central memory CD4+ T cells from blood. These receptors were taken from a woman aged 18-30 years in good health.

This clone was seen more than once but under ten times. Here the CDR3 reads CASSLAAALGAAFF. The CDR3, as DNA: TGTGCCAGCAGCTTGGCGGCAGCCCTAGGAGCAGCTTTCTTT. J is TRBJ1-1 and V is TRBV5-8; no clear D. Germline values: CDR1 SGHTS, CDR2 YDEGEE. The length of the CDR3 is 14 residues. The V end lost 0 bases, the J end lost 10 bases, and 16 bases lay between the germline ends.

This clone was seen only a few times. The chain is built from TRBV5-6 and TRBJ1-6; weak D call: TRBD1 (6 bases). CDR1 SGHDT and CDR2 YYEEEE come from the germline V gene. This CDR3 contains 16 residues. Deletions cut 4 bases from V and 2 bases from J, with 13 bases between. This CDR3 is CASSPAGATYNSPLHF. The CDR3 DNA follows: TGTGCCAGCAGCCCCGCAGGGGCGACCTATAATTCACCCCTCCACTTT.

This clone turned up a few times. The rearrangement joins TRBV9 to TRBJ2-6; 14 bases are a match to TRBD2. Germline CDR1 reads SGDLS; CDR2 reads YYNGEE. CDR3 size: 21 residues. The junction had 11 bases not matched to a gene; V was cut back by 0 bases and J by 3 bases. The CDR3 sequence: CASSVDPNGLAGGRGANVLTF. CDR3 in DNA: TGTGCCAGCAGCGTAGACCCCAACGGACTAGCGGGGGGACGTGGGGCCAACGTCCTGACTTTC.

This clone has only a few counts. The CDR3 loop is CASSDGTGDSGNDEKLFF. Here the CDR3 DNA reads TGTGCCAGCAGCGACGGGACAGGGGATTCAGGGAATGATGAAAAACTGTTTTTT. The chain joins TRBV2 to TRBJ1-4, with 10 positions matching TRBD1. In germline, CDR1 is SNHLY, CDR2 FYNNEI. There are 18 residues in the CDR3. V lost 6 bases and J lost 6; bases outside the gene matches: 16.

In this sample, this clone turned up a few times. Written as DNA, the CDR3 is TGTGCCAGCAGCTCTCAACAGGGAGACTATGGCTACACCTTC. This encodes CASSSQQGDYGYTF. This sequence joins TRBV7-2 and TRBJ1-2, with D possibly matching TRBD1 (6 bases). The V end lost 4 bases, the J end lost 3 bases, and 12 bases lay between the germline ends. The V gene's germline CDR1 is SGHTA and CDR2 FQGNSA. The CDR3 contains 14 residues.

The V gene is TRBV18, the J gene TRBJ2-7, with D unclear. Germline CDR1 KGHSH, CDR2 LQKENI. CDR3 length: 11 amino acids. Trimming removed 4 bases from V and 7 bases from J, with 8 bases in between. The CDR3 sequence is CASSLGFEQYF. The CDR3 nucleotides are TGTGCCAGCTCACTGGGTTTTGAGCAGTACTTC.

CDR3 amino acids: CASSLMIEETQYF. The CDR3 bases are TGTGCCAGCAGCTTAATGATCGAAGAGACCCAGTACTTC. The V gene is TRBV7-8, the J gene TRBJ2-5; no definite D call. With 2 bases removed from V and 3 bases from J, the gap between germline ends came to 7 bases. The CDR3 is made up of 13 amino acids. The germline gives CDR1 SGHVS, CDR2 FQNEAQ. The full variable domain, completed using reference TRBV7-8 and TRBJ2-5, is GAGVSQSPRYKVAKRGQDVALRCDPISGHVSLFWYQQALGQGPEFLTYFQNEAQLDKSGLPSDRFFAERPEGSVSTLKIQRTQQEDSAVYLCASSLMIEETQYFGPGTRLLVL.

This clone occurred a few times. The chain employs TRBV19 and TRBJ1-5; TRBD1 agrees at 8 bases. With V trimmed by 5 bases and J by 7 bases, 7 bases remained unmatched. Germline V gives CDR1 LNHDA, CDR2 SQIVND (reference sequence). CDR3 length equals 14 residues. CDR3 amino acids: CASSRTGRDQPQHF. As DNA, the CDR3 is TGTGCCAGTAGTCGGACAGGGAGGGACCAGCCCCAGCATTTT. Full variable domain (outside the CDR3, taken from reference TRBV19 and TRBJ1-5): DGGITQSPKYLFRKEGQNVTLSCEQNLNHDAMYWYRQDPGQGLRLIYYSQIVNDFQKGDIAEGYSVSREKKESFPLTVTSAQKNPTAFYLCASSRTGRDQPQHFGDGTRLSIL.

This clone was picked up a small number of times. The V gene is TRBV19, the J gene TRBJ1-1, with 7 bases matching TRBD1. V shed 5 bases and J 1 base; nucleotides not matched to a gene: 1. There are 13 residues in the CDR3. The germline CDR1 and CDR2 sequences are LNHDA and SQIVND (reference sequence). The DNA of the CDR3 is TGTGCCAGTAGTCACAGGGGGAACACTGAAGCTTTCTTT. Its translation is CASSHRGNTEAFF.

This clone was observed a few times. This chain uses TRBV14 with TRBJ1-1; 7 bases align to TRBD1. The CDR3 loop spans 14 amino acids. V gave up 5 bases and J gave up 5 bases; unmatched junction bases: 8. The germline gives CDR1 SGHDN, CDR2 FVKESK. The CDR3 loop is CASSFYRGNTEAFF. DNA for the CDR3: TGTGCCAGCAGCTTTTACAGGGGTAATACTGAAGCTTTCTTT.

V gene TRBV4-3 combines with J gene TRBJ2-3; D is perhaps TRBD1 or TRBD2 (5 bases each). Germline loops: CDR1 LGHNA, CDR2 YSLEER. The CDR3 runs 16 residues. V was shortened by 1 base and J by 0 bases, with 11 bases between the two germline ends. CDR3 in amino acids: CASSQGSGGSTDTQYF. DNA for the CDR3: TGCGCCAGCAGCCAAGGCTCTGGGGGAAGCACAGATACGCAGTATTTT.

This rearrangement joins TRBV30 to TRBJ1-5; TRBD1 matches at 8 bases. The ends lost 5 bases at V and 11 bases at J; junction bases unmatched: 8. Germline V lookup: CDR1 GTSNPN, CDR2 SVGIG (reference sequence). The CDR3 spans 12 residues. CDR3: CAWGQGPVAQHF. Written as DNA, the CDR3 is TGTGCCTGGGGACAGGGCCCCGTGGCCCAGCATTTT.

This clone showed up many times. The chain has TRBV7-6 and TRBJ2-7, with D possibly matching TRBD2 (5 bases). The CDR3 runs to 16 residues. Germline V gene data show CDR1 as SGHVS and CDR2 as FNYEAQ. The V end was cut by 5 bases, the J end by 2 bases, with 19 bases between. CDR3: CASSRLGGSGTYEQYF. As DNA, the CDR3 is TGTGCCAGCAGCCGTCTGGGCGGGTCGGGGACCTACGAGCAGTACTTC.

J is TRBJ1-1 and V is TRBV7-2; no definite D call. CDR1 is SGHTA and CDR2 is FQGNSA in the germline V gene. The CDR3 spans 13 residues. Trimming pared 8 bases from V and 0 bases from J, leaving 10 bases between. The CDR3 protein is CASGVTVNTEAFF. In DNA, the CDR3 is TGTGCCAGCGGCGTGACGGTGAACACTGAAGCTTTCTTT.

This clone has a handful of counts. The CDR3 loop is CASSYWASLHTGELFF. The CDR3 bases are TGTGCCAGCAGTTACTGGGCTAGCTTGCACACCGGGGAGCTGTTTTTT. V usage is TRBV6-5 and J usage is TRBJ2-2, with D possibly being TRBD2 (5 bases). The germline V gene has CDR1 MNHEY and CDR2 SVGAGI. There are 16 residues in the CDR3. With 1 base removed from V and 3 bases from J, the gap between germline ends came to 12 bases.

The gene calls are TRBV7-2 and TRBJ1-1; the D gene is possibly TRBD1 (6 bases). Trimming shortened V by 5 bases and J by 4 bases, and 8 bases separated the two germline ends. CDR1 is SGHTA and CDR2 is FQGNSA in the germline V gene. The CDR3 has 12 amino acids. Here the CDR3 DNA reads TGTGCCAGCAGCCGGGGGCTCACTGAAGCTTTCTTT. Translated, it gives CASSRGLTEAFF.

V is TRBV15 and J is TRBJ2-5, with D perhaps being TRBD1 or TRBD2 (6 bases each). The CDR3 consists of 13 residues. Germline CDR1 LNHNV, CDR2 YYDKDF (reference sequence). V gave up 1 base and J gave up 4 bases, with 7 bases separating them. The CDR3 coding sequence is TGTGCCACCAGCAGAGCGGGGGCAGAGACCCAGTACTTC. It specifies CATSRAGAETQYF.

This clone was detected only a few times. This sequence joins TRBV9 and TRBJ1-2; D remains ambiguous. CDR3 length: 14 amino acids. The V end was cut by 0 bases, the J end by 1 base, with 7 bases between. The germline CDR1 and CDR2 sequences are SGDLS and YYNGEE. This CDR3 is CASSVGDNNYGYTF. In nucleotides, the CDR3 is TGTGCCAGCAGCGTAGGTGACAATAACTATGGCTACACCTTC.

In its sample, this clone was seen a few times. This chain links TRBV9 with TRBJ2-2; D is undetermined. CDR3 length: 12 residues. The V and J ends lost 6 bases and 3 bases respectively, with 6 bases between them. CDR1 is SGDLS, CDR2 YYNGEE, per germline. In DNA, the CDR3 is TGTGCCAGCACCGCCCACACCGGGGAGCTGTTTTTT. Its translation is CASTAHTGELFF.

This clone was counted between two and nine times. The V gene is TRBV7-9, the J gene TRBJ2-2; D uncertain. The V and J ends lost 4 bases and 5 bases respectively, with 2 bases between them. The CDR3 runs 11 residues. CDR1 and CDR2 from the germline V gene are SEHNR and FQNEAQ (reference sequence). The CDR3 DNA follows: TGTGCCAGCAGCTGGACCGGGGAGCTGTTTTTT. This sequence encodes CASSWTGELFF.

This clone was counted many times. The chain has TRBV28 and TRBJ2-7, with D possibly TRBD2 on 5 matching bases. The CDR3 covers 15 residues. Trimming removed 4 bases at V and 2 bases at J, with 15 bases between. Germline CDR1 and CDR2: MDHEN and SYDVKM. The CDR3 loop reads CASSSWSGKAYEQYV. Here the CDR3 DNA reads TGTGCCAGCAGTTCGTGGTCGGGGAAAGCCTACGAGCAGTACGTC.

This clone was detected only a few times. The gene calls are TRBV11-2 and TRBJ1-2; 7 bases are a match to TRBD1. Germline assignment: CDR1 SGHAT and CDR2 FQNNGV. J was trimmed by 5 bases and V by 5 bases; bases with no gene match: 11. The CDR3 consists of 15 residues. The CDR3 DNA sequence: TGTGCCAGCAGCAACAGGGACAGACCGACATATGGCTACACCTTC. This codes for CASSNRDRPTYGYTF.

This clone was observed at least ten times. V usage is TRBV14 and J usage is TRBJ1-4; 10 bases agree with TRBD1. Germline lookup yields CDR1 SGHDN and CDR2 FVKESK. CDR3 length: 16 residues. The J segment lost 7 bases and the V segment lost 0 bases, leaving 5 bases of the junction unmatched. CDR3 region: CASSQDLDRGSEKLFF. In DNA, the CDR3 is TGTGCCAGCAGCCAAGACCTGGACAGGGGGTCTGAAAAACTGTTTTTT. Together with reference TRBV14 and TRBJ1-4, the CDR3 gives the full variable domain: EAGVTQFPSHSVIEKGQTVTLRCDPISGHDNLYWYRRVMGKEIKFLLHFVKESKQDESGMPNNRFLAERTGGTYSTLKVQPAELEDSGVYFCASSQDLDRGSEKLFFGSGTQLSVL.

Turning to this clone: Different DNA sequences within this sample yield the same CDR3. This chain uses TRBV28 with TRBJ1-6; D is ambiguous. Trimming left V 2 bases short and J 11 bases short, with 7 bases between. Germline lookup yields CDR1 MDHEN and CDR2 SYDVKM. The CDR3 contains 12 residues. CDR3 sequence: CASSLPLAPLHF. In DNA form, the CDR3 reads TGTGCCAGCAGTTTACCCCTGGCACCCCTCCACTTT.

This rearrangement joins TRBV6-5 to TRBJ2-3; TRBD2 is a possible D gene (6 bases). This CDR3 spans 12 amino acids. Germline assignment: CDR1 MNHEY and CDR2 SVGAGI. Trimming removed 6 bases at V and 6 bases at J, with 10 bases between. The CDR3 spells CASRALADTQYF. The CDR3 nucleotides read TGTGCCAGCAGAGCACTAGCCGATACGCAGTATTTT.

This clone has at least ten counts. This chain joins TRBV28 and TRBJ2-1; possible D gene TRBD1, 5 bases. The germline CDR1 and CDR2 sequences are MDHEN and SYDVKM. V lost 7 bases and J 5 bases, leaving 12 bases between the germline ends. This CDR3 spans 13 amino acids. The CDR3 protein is CASIQGPHNEQFF. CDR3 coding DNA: TGTGCCAGCATTCAGGGTCCGCACAATGAGCAGTTCTTC.

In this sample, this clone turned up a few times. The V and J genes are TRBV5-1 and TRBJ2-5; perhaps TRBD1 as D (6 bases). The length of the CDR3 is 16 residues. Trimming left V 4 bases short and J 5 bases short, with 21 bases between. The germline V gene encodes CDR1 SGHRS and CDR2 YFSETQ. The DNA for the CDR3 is TGCGCCAGCAGCACCACAGGGTCGGCCCTAGGGGAGACCCAGTACTTC. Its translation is CASSTTGSALGETQYF.

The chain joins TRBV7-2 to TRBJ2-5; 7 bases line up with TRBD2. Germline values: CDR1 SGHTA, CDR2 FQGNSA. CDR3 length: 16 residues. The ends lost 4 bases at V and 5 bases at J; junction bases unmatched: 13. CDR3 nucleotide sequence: TGTGCCAGCAGCTCCCGGACTAGTTGGATTATGGAGACCCAGTACTTC. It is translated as CASSSRTSWIMETQYF.

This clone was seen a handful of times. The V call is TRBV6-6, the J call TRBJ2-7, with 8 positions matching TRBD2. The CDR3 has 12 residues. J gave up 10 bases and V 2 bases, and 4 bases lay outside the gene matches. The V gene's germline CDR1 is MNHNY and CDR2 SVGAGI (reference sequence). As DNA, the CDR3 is TGTGCCAGCAGTTACCCGGGGGGGACTCAGTACGTC. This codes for CASSYPGGTQYV.

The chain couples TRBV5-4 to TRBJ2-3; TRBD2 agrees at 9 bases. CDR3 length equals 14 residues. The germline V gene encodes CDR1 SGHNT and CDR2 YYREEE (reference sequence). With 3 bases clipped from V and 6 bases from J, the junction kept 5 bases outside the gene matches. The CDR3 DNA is TGTGCCAGCAGCTCGGGACTAGCACAGGATACGCAGTATTTT. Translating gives CASSSGLAQDTQYF.